This T cell receptor beta chain was recovered during a study of STAT3 mutations in large granular lymphocyte leukemia. Broader study findings: In T-cell large granular lymphocyte leukemia, about half of patients showed multiple immunodominant subclonotypes.

The table came from immunoSEQ multiplex PCR; TCRdb's copy has only in-frame clones and leaves some out. The data contain under 35,000 clones, about 90% of them singletons. With respect to this clone: The antigen remains unidentified.

The V end was cut by 4 bases, the J end by 4 bases, with 17 bases between. CDR1 and CDR2 from the germline V gene are MDHEN and SYDVKM. This CDR3 spans 15 amino acids. The V call is TRBV28, the J call TRBJ2-7, with D tentatively TRBD1 or TRBD2 (6 bases each). The sample comprised peripheral blood mononuclear cells. The source is a man between 60 and 75 years old with T-cell large granular lymphocyte leukemia. Some clones in this sample may be carry-over from other donors' samples. The CDR3 nucleotides read TGTGCCAGCAGTTCCCCGTGGGGGGCTTTGTACGAGCAGTACTTC. Protein: CASSSPWGALYEQYF.